The sequence of this T cell receptor (beta chain) was determined in a study of radiotherapy plus CTLA-4 blockade in lung cancer. Overall study context: Objective responses were observed in around 17% of patients, and disease control was achieved by approximately 34%. Broader study findings: Early blood T cell clone changes and increased post-radiation serum interferon-beta were reportedly the strongest response predictors. Expansion of tumor-derived TCR clones was observed in blood after radiotherapy plus ipilimumab.

Those patients who had chemo-refractory metastatic non-small-cell lung cancer were given focal radiation along with CTLA-4 blockade through ipilimumab. Profiling relied on immunoSEQ multiplex PCR, and the TCRdb table lists in-frame clones only, not all of them. The sample includes more than 90,000 clones, around 88% of them seen just once. This clone was observed once. What it recognizes is unknown. With 1 base clipped from V and 3 bases from J, the junction kept 8 bases outside the gene matches. The CDR3 runs to 16 residues. Germline values: CDR1 MGHRA, CDR2 YSYEKL. The TCR sequence derives from a human donor with non-small cell lung cancer that progressed on radiotherapy plus ipilimumab. The material sequenced was peripheral blood, taken from a patient treated with radiotherapy plus ipilimumab. The J gene is TRBJ2-5, the V gene TRBV4-1; 7 nucleotides line up with TRBD1. Written as DNA, the CDR3 is TGCGCCAGCAGCCAAGGGTTCGGGACAGCAAAAGAGACCCAGTACTTC. It translates to CASSQGFGTAKETQYF.